The TCR beta chain under discussion was sequenced for a study of Ad26.COV2.S vaccination and SARS-CoV-2 variants. Background on the study: Administration of Ad26.COV2.S was intramuscular, either once or twice 56 days apart.

Study-wide results and limits: There was reportedly substantial breadth in spike-specific CD8+ and CD4+ T cell responses after vaccination.

TCRdb keeps only in-frame clones here, not all; method: immunoSEQ multiplex PCR. The sample has roughly 350,000 clones, 88% seen once. Comment on this clone: Its antigen is still unknown.

The CDR3 spans 15 residues. V was clipped by 5 bases and J by 10 bases; unmatched bases: 9. Germline loops: CDR1 SGHTA, CDR2 FQGNSA. The treatment was: roughly 19 received Ad26.COV2.S at low or high dose, single or two shots; about 5 received placebo; per-sample allocation not given. Material that was analyzed had been drawn on day 63 after the first vaccine or placebo injection. The donor was a Boston adult aged 18-55 years. Participants' vaccine, an Ad26 vector, delivered Wuhan-strain SARS-CoV-2 spike. This TCR derives from a person between 18 and 60 years old who received the Ad26.COV2.S COVID-19 vaccine or a placebo. The genes are TRBV7-2 and TRBJ2-1; 12 bases are a match to TRBD2. This specimen consisted of peripheral blood, obtained in a trial of Ad26.COV2.S vaccine versus placebo. The CDR3 DNA sequence: TGTGCCAGCAGCCCTCTAGCGGGGGGGCCAGAAGAGCAGTTCTTC. Encoded protein: CASSPLAGGPEEQFF.